These 18 T cell receptor beta chains were sequenced from one sample in a study of blood T cell repertoires in COVID-19 (dated by TCRdb to 2018 to 2020). The library was built by means of the immunoSEQ multiplex PCR assay. TCRdb mirrors the immuneACCESS table, restricted to in-frame sequences. Some clones are absent from its copies; in checked studies, under half trace to an unresolved V gene, and the reason for the others is unknown. The sample table lists more than 25,000 clones, approximately 90% of them with a count of one. The ten biggest clones cover roughly 15% of the sample. The source material was peripheral blood. The receptor set was obtained from a man older than 75 with acute or convalescent COVID-19.

The CDR3, as DNA: TGTGCCAGCAGCCAGCCCGGGGGGGGCTCGATCACTGAAGCTTTCTTT. Its protein product is CASSQPGGGSITEAFF. The chain is built from TRBV7-3 and TRBJ1-1; tentative D call: TRBD1 (6 bases). Germline assignment: CDR1 SGHTA and CDR2 FQGTGA. The CDR3 covers 16 residues. Trimming stripped 5 bases from V and 4 bases from J, with 20 bases between.

This CDR3 reads CASSPFFSGTGAFYGYTF. CDR3 sequence (DNA): TGTGCCAGCTCACCGTTCTTTTCCGGGACAGGGGCTTTCTATGGCTACACCTTC. This chain joins TRBV18 and TRBJ1-2, with TRBD1 matching 10 bases. Germline CDR1 is KGHSH and CDR2 is LQKENI. The CDR3 runs 18 residues. Trimming at V came to 3 bases and at J to 4 bases, leaving 14 bases not matched to a gene.

This rearrangement joins TRBV5-6 to TRBJ1-6; weak D call: TRBD1 (5 bases). V gave up 1 base and J gave up 2 bases, with 16 bases separating them. Germline CDR1 is SGHDT and CDR2 is YYEEEE. CDR3 size: 18 residues. The CDR3 region is CASSLNTRGRTYNSPLHF. CDR3 nucleotide sequence: TGTGCCAGCAGCTTGAACACCCGGGGGAGAACCTATAATTCACCCCTCCACTTT.

Only a few counts were recorded for this clone. The chain joins TRBV10-2 to TRBJ2-3; D might be TRBD2 (7 bases). Germline V gene data show CDR1 as WSHSY and CDR2 as SAAADI. V was clipped by 3 bases and J by 3 bases, with 10 bases between them. The CDR3 has 14 residues. The chain's CDR3 is CASSDGGATDTQYF. The CDR3, as DNA: TGCGCCAGCAGTGATGGGGGGGCGACAGATACGCAGTATTTT.

This chain links TRBV19 with TRBJ2-1; D possibly corresponds to TRBD1 (6 bases). Germline V gives CDR1 LNHDA, CDR2 SQIVND (reference sequence). This CDR3 is built from 17 residues. V was cut by 2 bases and J by 0 bases, with 14 bases left in between. As DNA, the CDR3 is TGTGCCAGTAGTATAAGGGGCCTAGGGGGCTCCTACAATGAGCAGTTCTTC. Residues: CASSIRGLGGSYNEQFF.

V usage is TRBV5-1 and J usage is TRBJ2-3; TRBD2 matches 10 bases. Germline V gene sequence: CDR1 SGHRS, CDR2 YFSETQ. The CDR3 is 16 amino acids. The junction had 5 bases not matched to a gene; V was cut back by 0 bases and J by 4 bases. The DNA of the CDR3 is TGCGCCAGCAGCTTGGCCAGGAGCGGGGGGGCAGATACGCAGTATTTT. Its translation: CASSLARSGGADTQYF.

This clone was picked up one time. This rearrangement joins TRBV5-1 to TRBJ2-3, with TRBD1 matching over 9 bases. V shed 2 bases, J shed 14 bases, and the junction held 9 bases outside the gene matches. CDR1 and CDR2 (germline): SGHRS, YFSETQ. This CDR3 is 13 amino acids long. Here the CDR3 reads CASSLSGTGMWYF. The CDR3, as DNA: TGCGCCAGCAGCTTATCCGGGACAGGGATGTGGTATTTT.

The chain combines TRBV29-1 with TRBJ2-2; TRBD2 might be the D (6 bases). CDR3 length equals 15 residues. Germline-derived CDR1 and CDR2 are SQVTM and ANQGSEA. The ends were cut back, 0 bases at V and 6 bases at J, with 14 bases in the middle. The CDR3 DNA sequence: TGCAGCGTTGAAGAAGGGCCAGGCGGGGCCGGGGAGCTGTTTTTT. It encodes CSVEEGPGGAGELFF.

The chain couples TRBV6-4 to TRBJ2-3, with 9 bases that match TRBD1. V shed 6 bases and J 3 bases; nucleotides not matched to a gene: 7. This CDR3 has 15 amino acids. CDR1 MRHNA and CDR2 SNTAGT come from the germline V gene. CDR3 residues: CASSLQGARTDTQYF. CDR3 bases: TGTGCCAGCAGCCTACAGGGGGCAAGGACAGATACGCAGTATTTT.

The rearrangement links TRBV12-3 or TRBV12-4 to TRBJ2-5; D is unresolved. This CDR3 region has 13 residues. The V gene lost 3 bases and the J gene lost 5 bases, with 10 bases spanning the gap. CDR3 sequence: CASSFQARETQYF. DNA of the CDR3: TGTGCCAGCAGTTTCCAGGCCCGGGAGACCCAGTACTTC.

The chain is built from TRBV7-9 and TRBJ1-5, with TRBD1 matching 8 bases. CDR3 length: 17 amino acids. V trimming: 1 base; J trimming: 5 bases; junction bases outside the gene matches: 10. In germline, CDR1 is SEHNR, CDR2 FQNEAQ (reference sequence). Here the CDR3 DNA reads TGTGCCAGCAGCTTAGGCCAGGGGGCTGGCCATTATCAGCCCCAGCATTTT. Translation gives CASSLGQGAGHYQPQHF.

The chain is built from TRBV7-9 and TRBJ1-3; unclear D gene. Germline V CDR1 and CDR2: SEHNR, FQNEAQ (reference sequence). V was trimmed by 1 base and J by 2 bases, leaving 9 bases between them. CDR3 size: 15 residues. The CDR3 sequence is CASSLEIGAGNTIYF. In DNA form, the CDR3 reads TGTGCCAGCAGCTTAGAGATCGGGGCTGGAAACACCATATATTTT.

This chain uses TRBV7-6 with TRBJ2-5; D remains unclear. V was cut by 5 bases and J by 4 bases, with 5 bases left in between. The CDR3 spans 11 residues. Germline V gene sequence: CDR1 SGHVS, CDR2 FNYEAQ. The DNA for the CDR3 is TGTGCCAGCAGCCCCCTAGAGACCCAGTACTTC. Amino acids: CASSPLETQYF. The full variable domain, rest sourced from reference TRBV7-6 and TRBJ2-5, is GAGVSQSPRYKVTKRGQDVALRCDPISGHVSLYWYRQALGQGPEFLTYFNYEAQQDKSGLPNDRFSAERPEGSISTLTIQRTEQRDSAMYRCASSPLETQYFGPGTRLLVL.

J is TRBJ2-7 and V is TRBV12-3 or TRBV12-4, with 7 bases identical to TRBD1. Germline trimming cut 3 bases from V and 6 bases from J; bases unmatched to any gene: 5. The CDR3 consists of 13 residues. The CDR3 here is CASSLDRLSEQYF. The CDR3, as DNA: TGTGCCAGCAGTTTGGACAGGTTAAGCGAGCAGTACTTC.

The V gene is TRBV9, the J gene TRBJ1-4, with 10 bases identical to TRBD1. V shed 0 bases and J 4 bases; nucleotides not matched to a gene: 6. Germline V gives CDR1 SGDLS, CDR2 YYNGEE. This CDR3 has 17 amino acids. The CDR3 sequence is CASSVGGQGRGNEKLFF. DNA for the CDR3: TGTGCCAGCAGCGTAGGGGGACAGGGGAGAGGTAATGAAAAACTGTTTTTT.

The chain links TRBV6-5 to TRBJ2-7, with D maybe TRBD1 (6 bases). Germline assignment: CDR1 MNHEY and CDR2 SVGAGI. Trimming took 6 bases from V and 6 from J, leaving 18 bases between them. CDR3 length equals 14 residues. The CDR3 DNA sequence: TGTGCCAGCAGAACAGGGAATAGGTTCAGCGAGCAGTACTTC. This codes for CASRTGNRFSEQYF.

The V gene is TRBV9, the J gene TRBJ1-4; 8 positions agree with TRBD1. Germline trimming cut 4 bases from V and 8 bases from J; bases unmatched to any gene: 7. Germline V lookup: CDR1 SGDLS, CDR2 YYNGEE. This CDR3 contains 14 residues. The CDR3 sequence is CASSQGQEVEKLFF. In DNA, the CDR3 is TGTGCCAGCAGCCAGGGACAGGAGGTAGAAAAACTGTTTTTT.

The V call is TRBV5-6, the J call TRBJ2-5; D remains ambiguous. CDR1 is SGHDT, CDR2 YYEEEE, per germline. This CDR3 has 12 amino acids. V was cut by 0 bases and J by 11 bases, with 11 bases left in between. As DNA, the CDR3 is TGTGCCAGCAGCTTGGGTTGGCAGTTTCAGTACTTC. It encodes CASSLGWQFQYF. The full variable domain, completed using reference TRBV5-6 and TRBJ2-5, is DAGVTQSPTHLIKTRGQQVTLRCSPKSGHDTVSWYQQALGQGPQFIFQYYEEEERQRGNFPDRFSGHQFPNYSSELNVNALLLGDSALYLCASSLGWQFQYFGPGTRLLVL.